The table lists the clone carrying this TCR beta chain with a few counts. Its antigen is currently unknown. This sample includes further DNA sequences coding for the same CDR3. Trimming took 0 bases from V and 4 from J; bases not matched to a gene: 3. This CDR3 spans 14 amino acids. CDR1 and CDR2 (germline): SGDLS, YYNGEE. These data come from a study of shared clonotypes between healthy human individuals. The data were produced by immunoSEQ multiplex PCR, yet TCRdb's version contains in-frame clones alone and is incomplete. Of approximately 500,000 clones in the sample, 60% to 80% are singletons; the top ten hold more than 10%. Points from the study as a whole: Blood alone was sampled, and tissue repertoires likely differ.

The sample taken for sequencing was PBMCs. This clonotype was sampled from a woman aged 40 to 50 in good health. Some clones in this sample may be carry-over from other donors' samples. V gene TRBV9 combines with J gene TRBJ1-2; 7 bases map to TRBD1. CDR3 in DNA: TGTGCCAGCAGCGTAGGGACAGGCCCCTATGGCTACACCTTC. Translated: CASSVGTGPYGYTF.